The present T cell receptor (beta chain) was sequenced within a study of blood T cell repertoires in COVID-19. Turning to the study itself: Spain, Italy and the United States supplied samples that represented acute and convalescent COVID-19. In each case, the material was cDNA or gDNA derived from T cells, B-cell-depleted T cells, or PBMCs.

Original data processing: The assay estimated nucleated cells by amplifying reference gene primers. Libraries were prepared by immunoSEQ multiplex PCR; TCRdb keeps only in-frame clonotypes and omits some of them. The V and J calls and the clone size are those of that table, but D and trimming were determined from the DNA. The sample shows approximately 110,000 clones, 90% to 95% of them seen only once. In germline, CDR1 is LNHNV, CDR2 YYDKDF (reference sequence). V was clipped by 6 bases and J by 0 bases, with 8 bases between them. The CDR3 runs to 13 residues. Sequenced: peripheral blood. The source of this sequence is a man in his fifties or sixties with COVID-19, enrolled during active disease. This chain uses TRBV15 with TRBJ1-2; D gene uncertain. The CDR3 DNA reads as TGTGCCACCAGATACAGCTCTAACTATGGCTACACCTTC. This gives the protein CATRYSSNYGYTF.